This is a list of T cell receptor beta chains from one sample in a study of cytomegalovirus exposure and HLA in healthy donors. TCRdb keeps only in-frame clones here, not all; method: immunoSEQ multiplex PCR. The sample has around 92,000 clones; 60% to 85% are singletons. Sequencing was carried out using PBMCs. These receptors came from a man in his sixties in good health and CMV-seropositive. Both conserved end residues are part of each CDR3. Each record gives: D gene, J gene, clone size, V gene, CDR3 protein, CDR3 DNA. The D gene is left open where the match is weak. Where a row states a size, it is once, few, many or the class of an expanded clone; other rows omit it.

NA,TRBJ1-1,NA,TRBV10-3,CAISSRGNTEAFF,TGTGCCATCAGTTCTAGGGGTAACACTGAAGCTTTCTTT
NA,TRBJ1-1,once,TRBV6-1,CASTERVNTEAFF,TGTGCCAGCACCGAGCGAGTGAACACTGAAGCTTTCTTT
TRBD1,TRBJ2-7,NA,TRBV9,CASSAGQASYEQYF,TGTGCCAGCAGCGCGGGACAGGCAAGCTACGAGCAGTACTTC
TRBD2,TRBJ2-3,NA,TRBV27,CASTRGDYTDTQYF,TGTGCCAGCACCAGAGGGGACTACACAGATACGCAGTATTTT
NA,TRBJ2-2,NA,TRBV5-1,CASSLATTGELFF,TGCGCCAGCAGCTTGGCGACTACCGGGGAGCTGTTTTTT
TRBD1,TRBJ1-1,NA,TRBV6-1,CASRGQGGTEAFF,TGTGCCAGCAGGGGACAGGGTGGCACTGAAGCTTTCTTT
TRBD1,TRBJ1-1,NA,TRBV7-6,CASSLQTGGLNTEAFF,TGTGCCAGCAGCCTCCAGACAGGGGGCCTGAACACTGAAGCTTTCTTT
TRBD1,TRBJ2-7,NA,TRBV4-1,CASSPRTGGSYEQYF,TGCGCCAGCAGCCCGCGGACAGGGGGTTCCTACGAGCAGTACTTC
NA,TRBJ1-5,once,TRBV6-6,CASSPTVYSNQPQHF,TGTGCCAGCAGTCCGACAGTTTATAGCAATCAGCCCCAGCATTTT
TRBD1,TRBJ2-5,NA,TRBV5-1,CASSLAEGAQWETQYF,TGCGCCAGCAGCTTGGCCGAGGGGGCGCAATGGGAGACCCAGTACTTC
TRBD1,TRBJ2-5,NA,TRBV5-1,CASTYYRGSGETQYF,TGCGCCAGCACCTACTACAGGGGATCGGGAGAGACCCAGTACTTC
TRBD1,TRBJ2-1,NA,TRBV10-3,CAISESWTGASYNEQFF,TGTGCCATCAGTGAGTCATGGACAGGGGCCTCCTACAATGAGCAGTTCTTC
NA,TRBJ2-7,NA,TRBV19,CASSHTPTTAIYEQYF,TGTGCCAGTAGCCACACACCGACGACAGCAATCTACGAGCAGTACTTC
NA,TRBJ2-3,few,TRBV6-5,CASSYFPSSTDTQYF,TGTGCCAGCAGTTACTTCCCCTCTAGCACAGATACGCAGTATTTT
TRBD1,TRBJ1-2,NA,TRBV6-5,CASSSRQGNGYTF,TGTGCCAGCAGCTCAAGACAGGGCAATGGCTACACCTTC
NA,TRBJ2-7,NA,TRBV4-1,CASSPNPNEQYF,TGCGCCAGCAGCCCCAATCCCAACGAGCAGTACTTC
TRBD1,TRBJ2-5,NA,TRBV29-1,CSGMTGQETQYF,TGCAGCGGTATGACAGGGCAAGAGACCCAGTACTTC
NA,TRBJ1-5,NA,TRBV19,CASSIVLRGALAIQPQHF,TGTGCCAGTAGTATAGTGTTGCGGGGGGCCCTAGCAATTCAGCCCCAGCATTTT
NA,TRBJ2-3,NA,TRBV30,CAWSGPRVRDTQYF,TGTGCCTGGAGTGGGCCGCGGGTCCGAGATACGCAGTATTTT
TRBD1,TRBJ1-2,NA,TRBV6-1,CASSTGVGYTF,TGTGCCAGCAGCACAGGGGTAGGCTACACCTTC
NA,TRBJ2-7,NA,TRBV2,CASSSQGLGEQYF,TGTGCCAGCAGTTCACAGGGTTTGGGAGAGCAGTACTTC
NA,TRBJ1-6,NA,TRBV2,CASSLDSFLNSPLHF,TGTGCCAGCAGTTTGGACAGCTTTTTGAATTCACCCCTCCACTTT
TRBD1,TRBJ2-2,NA,TRBV7-2,CASSETGSGELFF,TGTGCCAGCAGCGAGACAGGGTCCGGGGAGCTGTTTTTT
NA,TRBJ1-5,NA,TRBV19,CASSISPEPKHLKPQHF,TGTGCCAGTAGTATATCCCCTGAACCCAAGCACCTAAAGCCCCAGCATTTT
NA,TRBJ2-3,NA,TRBV6-1,CASSALSAGPTDTQYF,TGTGCCAGCAGTGCTCTCAGCGCGGGGCCCACAGATACGCAGTATTTT
NA,TRBJ2-7,NA,TRBV7-2,CASSLTPWSYEQYF,TGTGCCAGCAGCTTAACCCCCTGGAGCTACGAGCAGTACTTC
NA,TRBJ2-5,once,TRBV15,CATSRDITAQETQYF,TGTGCCACCAGCAGAGATATCACAGCCCAAGAGACCCAGTACTTC
NA,TRBJ2-7,NA,TRBV7-9,CASSSGTQSYEQYF,TGTGCCAGCAGCTCCGGGACACAATCCTACGAGCAGTACTTC
TRBD1,TRBJ2-5,NA,TRBV5-4,CASSPPGQRQETQYF,TGTGCCAGCAGTCCTCCGGGACAGCGCCAAGAGACCCAGTACTTC
NA,TRBJ2-3,NA,TRBV9,CASSAELRTDTQYF,TGTGCCAGCAGCGCCGAGCTCCGTACAGATACGCAGTATTTT
NA,TRBJ1-5,NA,TRBV6-6,CASSYSAGAPGQPQHF,TGTGCCAGCAGTTACTCGGCGGGGGCGCCCGGTCAGCCCCAGCATTTT
NA,TRBJ1-2,NA,TRBV9,CASSPRTVGGYTF,TGTGCCAGCAGCCCACGGACTGTCGGGGGCTACACCTTC
NA,TRBJ1-1,NA,TRBV27,CASSPVHRNTEAFF,TGTGCCAGCAGTCCGGTACACAGAAACACTGAAGCTTTCTTT
TRBD1,TRBJ1-4,NA,TRBV30,CAWSVNRKATGVFF,TGTGCCTGGAGTGTAAACCGCAAGGCGACAGGGGTGTTTTTT
TRBD1,TRBJ1-4,NA,TRBV5-4,CASSLWSGGNEKLFF,TGTGCCAGCAGCTTGTGGTCAGGGGGGAATGAAAAACTGTTTTTT
NA,TRBJ1-1,few,TRBV5-4,CASSLGGNTEAFF,TGTGCCAGCAGCTTGGGAGGGAACACTGAAGCTTTCTTT
TRBD2,TRBJ2-3,NA,TRBV5-4,CASSLVSGGTDTQYF,TGTGCCAGCAGCTTGGTTAGCGGGGGAACAGATACGCAGTATTTT
TRBD2,TRBJ2-7,NA,TRBV11-2,CASSLGTSGTYEQYF,TGTGCCAGCAGCTTGGGGACTAGCGGTACCTACGAGCAGTACTTC
NA,TRBJ2-7,NA,TRBV4-2,CASSHPGSEGEQYF,TGTGCCAGCAGCCACCCCGGGAGCGAAGGCGAGCAGTACTTC
NA,TRBJ2-7,NA,TRBV19,CASSMLGDLTYEQYF,TGTGCCAGTAGTATGCTTGGGGACTTAACCTACGAGCAGTACTTC
NA,TRBJ2-5,NA,TRBV27,CASGYRDQETQYF,TGTGCCAGCGGGTACCGGGACCAAGAGACCCAGTACTTC
TRBD1,TRBJ2-5,NA,TRBV5-6,CASSLVQGREQYF,TGTGCCAGCAGCTTGGTACAGGGGAGAGAGCAGTACTTC
NA,TRBJ1-5,few,TRBV6-5,CASSYEGGQPQHF,TGTGCCAGCAGTTACGAAGGGGGTCAGCCCCAGCATTTT
NA,TRBJ2-5,NA,TRBV10-2,CASSNPMEQYF,TGCGCCAGCAGTAACCCCATGGAGCAGTACTTC
NA,TRBJ1-1,few,TRBV12-2,CASRFQGREDTEAFF,TGTGCAAGTCGCTTCCAGGGGAGGGAGGACACTGAAGCTTTCTTT
TRBD1,TRBJ1-1,NA,TRBV27,CASSPRTGSMNTEAFF,TGTGCCAGCAGTCCTCGGACAGGGTCCATGAACACTGAAGCTTTCTTT
NA,TRBJ1-5,NA,TRBV21-1,CASSLCPGTGGDQPQHF,TGTGCCAGCAGTCTATGTCCCGGGACAGGGGGCGATCAGCCCCAGCATTTT
TRBD2,TRBJ2-3,NA,TRBV19,CASSMGGGAGDTQYF,TGTGCCAGTAGTATGGGCGGGGGGGCCGGAGATACGCAGTATTTT
NA,TRBJ2-3,NA,TRBV7-9,CASSSLGGATDTQYF,TGTGCCAGCAGCTCGCTAGGGGGGGCCACAGATACGCAGTATTTT
NA,TRBJ2-7,once,TRBV21-1,CASRPGQALYEQYF,TGTGCCAGCAGGCCGGGACAGGCCCTCTACGAGCAGTACTTC
NA,TRBJ2-1,NA,TRBV30,CAWSVQDNEQFF,TGTGCCTGGAGTGTTCAGGACAATGAGCAGTTCTTC
NA,TRBJ2-3,once,TRBV5-6,CASSWTERGTDTQYF,TGTGCCAGCAGCTGGACAGAGAGGGGCACAGATACGCAGTATTTT
NA,TRBJ1-6,NA,TRBV7-9,CASSLPVTNNSPLHF,TGTGCCAGCAGCTTACCTGTTACTAATAATTCACCCCTCCACTTT
NA,TRBJ1-3,few,TRBV18,CASSPTAQGNTIYF,TGTGCCAGCTCACCCACCGCCCAGGGAAACACCATATATTTT
NA,TRBJ2-6,NA,TRBV5-1,CASSLGTVSGANVLTF,TGCGCCAGCAGCTTGGGGACAGTCTCTGGGGCCAACGTCCTGACTTTC
TRBD1,TRBJ1-1,NA,TRBV7-9,CASSYRQGSNTEAFF,TGTGCCAGCAGCTACAGACAGGGCTCGAACACTGAAGCTTTCTTT
TRBD1,TRBJ1-1,NA,TRBV6-6,CASSTGGGGPSEAFF,TGTGCCAGCAGTACAGGGGGCGGAGGGCCCTCTGAAGCTTTCTTT
NA,TRBJ2-7,NA,TRBV2,CASSELNRAYEQYF,TGTGCCAGCAGCGAGTTAAACAGGGCCTACGAGCAGTACTTC
TRBD1,TRBJ2-7,NA,TRBV5-1,CASSGTGGSYEQYF,TGCGCCAGCAGCGGGACAGGGGGATCCTACGAGCAGTACTTC